The source of this T cell receptor (beta chain) is a study of early T cells in non-severe SARS-CoV-2 infection. Overall study: The input, bulk RNA from unsorted whole blood, was sequenced, and chains were unpaired. General study findings and limits: Missing private and CD4 specificities, VDJdb matching favored anti-spike CD8 responses.

This clonotype was found a few times. Its cognate antigen is unknown. Separate cDNA molecules each had unique molecular identifiers attached to them. TCRdb re-derived calls from the 5' RACE reads in MiXCR, one entry per CDR3 protein. The table shows about 94,000 distinct CDR3 sequences, with roughly an eighth occurring only once. The CDR3 is made up of 12 amino acids. CDR1 SQVTM and CDR2 ANQGSEA come from the germline V gene. V was trimmed by 4 bases and J by 0 bases, leaving 4 bases between them. The sequence derives from an adult who was a healthcare worker with PCR-confirmed SARS-CoV-2 infection or an uninfected control (not recorded which). Sequencing was done on a sample of whole blood. The chain is built from TRBV29-1 and TRBJ1-5; D call uncertain. The CDR3 coding sequence is TGCAGCGTTGGGGATAGCAATCAGCCCCAGCATTTT. It codes for CSVGDSNQPQHF.